These 22 T cell receptor beta chains share one sample of origin, sequenced in a study of blood T cell repertoires in COVID-19. Method: immunoSEQ multiplex PCR; TCRdb's copy keeps in-frame clones and lacks some. The data hold roughly 68,000 clones, with more than 75% observed a single time. The sequenced material came from PBMCs or T cells enriched from blood (not recorded which). The receptor set was obtained from a woman between 40 and 50 years old who had recovered from COVID-19.

On this clone itself: Other DNA variants within this sample encode the same CDR3. This rearrangement joins TRBV7-9 to TRBJ1-5; TRBD1 is a possible D gene (5 bases). This CDR3 has 13 amino acids. The germline CDR1 and CDR2 sequences are SEHNR and FQNEAQ (reference sequence). The V end lost 5 bases, the J end lost 2 bases, and 7 bases lay between the germline ends. As DNA, the CDR3 is TGTGCCAGCAGCCTGACAGGCAATCAGCCCCAGCATTTT. The encoded protein is CASSLTGNQPQHF. Based on the CDR3 plus reference TRBV7-9 and TRBJ1-5, the full variable domain is DTGVSQNPRHKITKRGQNVTFRCDPISEHNRLYWYRQTLGQGPEFLTYFQNEAQLEKSRLLSDRFSAERPKGSFSTLEIQRTEQGDSAMYLCASSLTGNQPQHFGDGTRLSIL.

V is TRBV5-1 and J is TRBJ1-3; no reliable D call. The CDR3 is 14 amino acids. CDR1 is SGHRS and CDR2 is YFSETQ in the germline V gene. V was pared by 4 bases and J by 0 bases, with 8 bases between. The CDR3: CASSEFGSGNTIYF. For the CDR3, the DNA is TGCGCCAGCAGCGAGTTTGGCTCTGGAAACACCATATATTTT. The entire variable domain, with the rest obtained from reference TRBV5-1 and TRBJ1-3, is as follows: KAGVTQTPRYLIKTRGQQVTLSCSPISGHRSVSWYQQTPGQGLQFLFEYFSETQRNKGNFPGRFSGRQFSNSRSEMNVSTLELGDSALYLCASSEFGSGNTIYFGEGSWLTVV.

The chain combines TRBV7-3 with TRBJ1-6; the D gene is possibly TRBD1 (5 bases). The CDR3 totals 18 residues. Germline CDR1 reads SGHTA; CDR2 reads FQGTGA. Between the trimmed V and J ends, which lost 0 bases and 0 bases, there was a span of 12 bases. The CDR3 region has the DNA TGTGCCAGCAGCTTAACGGCACGGGGGAGCTCCTATAATTCACCCCTCCACTTT. Translation gives CASSLTARGSSYNSPLHF.

This clone was seen a few times. The chain recombines TRBV7-9 with TRBJ1-3, with 7 bases matching TRBD1. Germline values: CDR1 SEHNR, CDR2 FQNEAQ (reference sequence). This CDR3 has 19 amino acids. V was pared by 2 bases and J by 0 bases, with 13 bases of the junction left unmatched. DNA of the CDR3: TGTGCCAGCAGCTTACTACCGGGACGGCCAGGGGGCTCTGGAAACACCATATATTTT. It yields the protein CASSLLPGRPGGSGNTIYF.

The genes are TRBV12-5 and TRBJ2-1; D remains unclear. Per the germline V gene, CDR1 is LGHNT and CDR2 is FRNRAP. Trimming shortened V by 5 bases and J by 6 bases, and 14 bases separated the two germline ends. This CDR3 contains 14 residues. CDR3 loop: CASGPRQFSNEQFF. The CDR3 DNA is TGTGCTAGTGGTCCCCGACAATTCTCCAATGAGCAGTTCTTC.

The rearrangement uses TRBV11-2 and TRBJ1-4; no firm D call. Trimming cost V 4 bases and J 7 bases, with 16 bases left between them. Per germline, CDR1 SGHAT and CDR2 FQNNGV. CDR3 size: 15 residues. Here the CDR3 reads CASSSQELFGEKLFF. The CDR3, as DNA: TGTGCCAGCAGCTCCCAGGAACTTTTCGGTGAAAAACTGTTTTTT.

The V call is TRBV19, the J call TRBJ1-1; TRBD1 matches at 7 bases. Germline V gene sequence: CDR1 LNHDA, CDR2 SQIVND (reference sequence). This CDR3 contains 13 residues. J gave up 1 base and V 9 bases, and 5 bases lay outside the gene matches. CDR3 residues: CASGTARNTEAFF. In DNA form, the CDR3 reads TGTGCCAGCGGGACAGCTAGGAACACTGAAGCTTTCTTT.

The chain couples TRBV28 to TRBJ1-5; no clear D. The CDR3 sequence is 15 residues long. The ends were cut back, 4 bases at V and 0 bases at J, with 10 bases in the middle. Germline lookup yields CDR1 MDHEN and CDR2 SYDVKM. CDR3 bases: TGTGCCAGCAGTTGGAGCACTTATAGCAATCAGCCCCAGCATTTT. It yields the protein CASSWSTYSNQPQHF.

This chain links TRBV29-1 with TRBJ2-3; D is possibly TRBD2 (5 bases). CDR3 length equals 12 residues. Germline CDR1 reads SQVTM; CDR2 reads ANQGSEA. The V and J ends lost 6 bases and 2 bases respectively, with 9 bases between them. Written as DNA, the CDR3 is TGCAGCGTGGACTTCTACACAGATACGCAGTATTTT. Amino acid sequence: CSVDFYTDTQYF.

CDR3 region: CASRTSGETQYF. The CDR3 nucleotides are TGTGCCAGCAGAACTAGCGGAGAGACCCAGTACTTC. This chain uses TRBV3-1 (or the pseudogene TRBV3-2) with TRBJ2-5; TRBD2 matches at 8 bases. CDR1 and CDR2 from the germline V gene are LGHDT and YNNKEL (reference sequence). The CDR3 sequence is 12 residues long. The trim removed 6 bases at V and 4 bases at J, leaving 1 base unmatched.

The chain recombines TRBV27 with TRBJ2-5, with 7 bases fitting TRBD2. Germline V CDR1 and CDR2: MNHEY, SMNVEV (reference sequence). Trimming took 3 bases from V and 1 from J; bases not matched to a gene: 5. The CDR3 is made up of 15 amino acids. The CDR3 is CASSFIGGGQETQYF. For the CDR3, the DNA is TGTGCCAGCAGTTTTATTGGGGGGGGCCAAGAGACCCAGTACTTC.

V and J are TRBV15 and TRBJ2-1, with D possibly TRBD2 on 5 matching bases. V was shortened by 2 bases and J by 7 bases, with 15 bases between the two germline ends. This CDR3 has 15 residues. Germline V lookup: CDR1 LNHNV, CDR2 YYDKDF (reference sequence). The CDR3 DNA follows: TGTGCCACCAGCAGACCCGAGCTGGGCGGGAATGAGCAGTTCTTC. This encodes CATSRPELGGNEQFF.

This clone appeared a single time. This chain joins TRBV4-1 and TRBJ2-5, with D possibly TRBD2 on 6 matching bases. The V and J ends lost 4 bases and 5 bases respectively, with 17 bases between them. This CDR3 is 15 amino acids long. Germline CDR1 and CDR2: MGHRA and YSYEKL. DNA for the CDR3: TGCGCCAGCAGCCCGAGATCCGGGGGTTATGAGACCCAGTACTTC. Translated: CASSPRSGGYETQYF.

The chain is built from TRBV6-5 and TRBJ2-2; D gene uncertain. Germline V gene lookup returns CDR1 MNHEY and CDR2 SVGAGI. Trimming took 1 base from V and 1 from J, leaving 4 bases between them. The CDR3 loop spans 14 amino acids. CDR3 in amino acids: CASSYFRNTGELFF. Here the CDR3 DNA reads TGTGCCAGCAGTTACTTCAGGAACACCGGGGAGCTGTTTTTT.

The chain uses TRBV4-1 and TRBJ2-2; 7 nucleotides match TRBD2. CDR3 length: 15 amino acids. Trimming cost V 3 bases and J 5 bases; bases outside gene matches: 6. Germline CDR1 is MGHRA and CDR2 is YSYEKL. CDR3 DNA: TGCGCCAGCAGCCAGAGGGAGGGCCGAACCGGGGAGCTGTTTTTT. This codes for CASSQREGRTGELFF.

This chain links TRBV25-1 with TRBJ2-2, with TRBD1 identical over 9 bases. The CDR3 is 14 residues long. Germline CDR1 reads MGHDK; CDR2 reads SYGVNS. With 4 bases clipped from V and 3 bases from J, the junction kept 0 bases outside the gene matches. The CDR3 loop reads CASSGTGDTGELFF. The DNA of the CDR3 is TGTGCCAGCAGTGGGACAGGGGACACCGGGGAGCTGTTTTTT. The full variable domain, its missing parts supplied by reference TRBV25-1 and TRBJ2-2, is EADIYQTPRYLVIGTGKKITLECSQTMGHDKMYWYQQDPGMELHLIHYSYGVNSTEKGDLSSESTVSRIRTEHFPLTLESARPSHTSQYLCASSGTGDTGELFFGEGSRLTVL.

The J gene is TRBJ1-1, the V gene TRBV10-1; possibly TRBD1 for D (6 bases). CDR1 is WNHNN, CDR2 SYGVQD, per germline (reference sequence). Trimming pared 0 bases from V and 0 bases from J, leaving 17 bases between. This CDR3 is built from 18 residues. This CDR3 reads CASSESSLGRDMNTEAFF. The CDR3 DNA is TGCGCCAGCAGTGAGTCTTCTTTAGGACGGGACATGAACACTGAAGCTTTCTTT.

This clone appeared a single time. The chain couples TRBV12-5 to TRBJ1-5; maybe TRBD1 (5 bases). V gave up 5 bases and J gave up 2 bases, with 13 bases separating them. The CDR3 consists of 15 residues. Germline V lookup: CDR1 LGHNT, CDR2 FRNRAP. CDR3 bases: TGTGCTAGTGGTCCCGACAGTGGGGGCAATCAGCCCCAGCATTTT. This translates into CASGPDSGGNQPQHF.

The chain combines TRBV5-1 with TRBJ2-1, with a possible D match to TRBD2 (5 bases). The V gene lost 0 bases and the J gene lost 0 bases, with 7 bases spanning the gap. The CDR3 length is 15 residues. CDR1 is SGHRS and CDR2 is YFSETQ in the germline V gene. In DNA form, the CDR3 reads TGCGCCAGCAGCTTGGAGCGGAGCTCCTACAATGAGCAGTTCTTC. It translates to CASSLERSSYNEQFF.

This clone has a single count. CDR3 loop: CASSATGGDEKLFF. CDR3 DNA: TGTGCCAGCAGCGCAACGGGAGGGGATGAAAAACTGTTTTTT. The rearrangement links TRBV7-9 to TRBJ1-4; possibly TRBD1 for D (5 bases). CDR3 length equals 14 residues. Germline V gives CDR1 SEHNR, CDR2 FQNEAQ (reference sequence). V was clipped by 5 bases and J by 6 bases, with 13 bases between them.

This clone was detected a few times. The chain joins TRBV14 to TRBJ1-1; D uncertain. The CDR3 extends over 16 amino acids. Trimming removed 3 bases at V and 0 bases at J, with 14 bases between. The germline gives CDR1 SGHDN, CDR2 FVKESK. This CDR3 is CASSHEAWPMNTEAFF. CDR3 bases: TGTGCCAGCAGCCACGAGGCATGGCCTATGAACACTGAAGCTTTCTTT.

The chain has TRBV9 and TRBJ1-1; TRBD1 is a possible D gene (6 bases). Trimming left V 4 bases short and J 3 bases short, with 13 bases between. There are 14 residues in the CDR3. Looked up from germline, CDR1 is SGDLS and CDR2 is YYNGEE. The CDR3 bases are TGTGCCAGCAGCACCAGCAGGGGAGACACTGAAGCTTTCTTT. It is translated as CASSTSRGDTEAFF.